The 26 T cell receptor beta chains below come from one sample, sequenced in a study of shared clonotypes between healthy human individuals. Sequencing was performed with immunoSEQ multiplex PCR; in TCRdb, only in-frame clones are kept and a portion is missing. The data contain 1.4 million or so clones, around 98.5% of them singletons. The sample was naive CD4+ T cells sorted from blood. Stated subset: CD45RA+ positively selected. The receptors were sampled from a young man in good health.

The chain is built from TRBV10-3 and TRBJ2-1; D is undetermined. The CDR3 consists of 12 residues. Trimming removed 8 bases from V and 4 bases from J, with 9 bases in between. CDR1 is ENHRY, CDR2 SYGVKD, per germline. CDR3 bases: TGTGCCATCGCCGACCCTTACAATGAGCAGTTCTTC. Translated: CAIADPYNEQFF.

This chain links TRBV5-1 with TRBJ2-1; D call uncertain. Trimming cost V 1 base and J 2 bases, with 7 bases left between them. In germline, CDR1 is SGHRS, CDR2 YFSETQ. The CDR3 extends over 14 amino acids. The CDR3 sequence: CASSLRVTYNEQFF. The DNA of the CDR3 is TGCGCCAGCAGCTTGAGGGTCACCTACAATGAGCAGTTCTTC.

J is TRBJ2-2 and V is TRBV5-1, with D perhaps matching TRBD1 (5 bases). The germline gives CDR1 SGHRS, CDR2 YFSETQ. V was trimmed by 4 bases and J by 7 bases, leaving 14 bases between them. There are 14 residues in the CDR3. CDR3 coding DNA: TGCGCCAGCAGCGATGACAGTTCTCGCGGGGAGCTGTTTTTT. Amino acids: CASSDDSSRGELFF.

The V call is TRBV6-5, the J call TRBJ1-1; the match to TRBD1 covers 7 bases. CDR1 and CDR2 (germline): MNHEY, SVGAGI. This CDR3 is 13 amino acids long. The V gene end was trimmed by 3 bases and the J gene end by 4 bases; junction bases not matched to a gene: 2. CDR3 region: CASSYTGATEAFF. Written as DNA, the CDR3 is TGTGCCAGCAGTTATACAGGGGCCACTGAAGCTTTCTTT.

CDR3 region: CSLRQGRYGYTF. Here the CDR3 DNA reads TGCAGCTTGCGACAGGGTCGATATGGCTACACCTTC. This chain joins TRBV29-1 and TRBJ1-2; 7 bases are a match to TRBD1. This CDR3 is built from 12 residues. J gave up 5 bases and V 8 bases, and 8 bases lay outside the gene matches. CDR1 and CDR2 (germline): SQVTM, ANQGSEA.

The CDR3: CASRGTGGRYYEQYF. The CDR3, as DNA: TGTGCCAGCAGAGGGACCGGCGGGCGATACTACGAGCAGTACTTC. V gene TRBV28 combines with J gene TRBJ2-7, with D perhaps assigned TRBD1 or TRBD2 (5 bases each). The CDR3 has 15 residues. Germline V gene lookup returns CDR1 MDHEN and CDR2 SYDVKM. The V end lost 6 bases, the J end lost 3 bases, and 18 bases lay between the germline ends.

This chain joins TRBV28 and TRBJ2-1; D gene unclear. The length of the CDR3 is 15 residues. Germline V gene lookup returns CDR1 MDHEN and CDR2 SYDVKM. V lost 6 bases, J lost 0 bases, and 12 bases lay in between. The CDR3 coding sequence is TGTGCCAGCAGACAGACCGGGCGCTCCTACAATGAGCAGTTCTTC. Its translation: CASRQTGRSYNEQFF.

The rearrangement joins TRBV18 to TRBJ2-2, with TRBD1 matching over 9 bases. From germline, CDR1 is KGHSH and CDR2 LQKENI. V was clipped by 3 bases and J by 6 bases; unmatched bases: 2. The CDR3 spans 14 residues. DNA for the CDR3: TGTGCCAGCTCACCCGGACAGGGGCCCGGGGAGCTGTTTTTT. Its protein product is CASSPGQGPGELFF.

The rearrangement links TRBV6-1 to TRBJ2-3; D tentatively fits TRBD1 or TRBD2 (6 bases each). Germline values: CDR1 MNHNS, CDR2 SASEGT. The ends were cut back, 7 bases at V and 3 bases at J, with 11 bases in the middle. This CDR3 contains 13 residues. The CDR3 DNA reads TGTGCCAGCAAGCGAGGGGGGACAGATACGCAGTATTTT. Protein product: CASKRGGTDTQYF.

The rearrangement uses TRBV7-9 and TRBJ2-7; 10 positions match TRBD1. V was clipped by 4 bases and J by 7 bases; unmatched bases: 7. This CDR3 contains 14 residues. CDR1 and CDR2 from the germline V gene are SEHNR and FQNEAQ (reference sequence). The CDR3 nucleotides read TGTGCCAGCAGCTCCCGACAGGGGGCTAGGGAGCAGTACTTC. This encodes CASSSRQGAREQYF.

The chain recombines TRBV5-1 with TRBJ2-5, with TRBD1 as a possible D gene (5 bases). The CDR3 has 14 amino acids. Trimming cost V 5 bases and J 5 bases, with 16 bases left between them. Germline-derived CDR1 and CDR2 are SGHRS and YFSETQ. The CDR3 here is CASSLQGNGETQYF. The DNA for the CDR3 is TGCGCCAGCAGTCTCCAGGGAAACGGTGAGACCCAGTACTTC.

This rearrangement joins TRBV10-2 to TRBJ2-5; D not certain. Deletions cut 5 bases from V and 0 bases from J, with 7 bases between. From germline, CDR1 is WSHSY and CDR2 SAAADI. This CDR3 comprises 13 residues. CDR3 region: CASSFVYQETQYF. The CDR3 nucleotides read TGCGCCAGCAGTTTCGTATACCAAGAGACCCAGTACTTC.

The chain employs TRBV5-8 and TRBJ2-3; 12 bases line up with TRBD2. This CDR3 region has 19 residues. The germline CDR1 and CDR2 sequences are SGHTS and YDEGEE. Trimming at V came to 2 bases and at J to 0 bases, leaving 10 bases not matched to a gene. The CDR3 loop reads CASSLGLAGTHTSTDTQYF. The DNA of the CDR3 is TGTGCCAGCAGCTTAGGACTAGCGGGGACCCATACTAGCACAGATACGCAGTATTTT.

This chain connects TRBV10-3 to TRBJ1-3, with 9 bases lining up with TRBD1. Trimming at V came to 4 bases and at J to 1 base, leaving 5 bases not matched to a gene. Germline-derived CDR1 and CDR2 are ENHRY and SYGVKD. CDR3 length: 16 amino acids. CDR3 loop: CAISVNRGLSGNTIYF. The DNA of the CDR3 is TGTGCCATCAGTGTGAACAGGGGGCTATCTGGAAACACCATATATTTT.

Turning to this clone: At the DNA level, this CDR3 is encoded by other sequences in the same sample as well. The chain uses TRBV5-1 and TRBJ1-1; 8 bases align to TRBD1. The CDR3 is made up of 12 amino acids. Germline V gene sequence: CDR1 SGHRS, CDR2 YFSETQ. Trimming removed 4 bases from V and 7 bases from J; junction bases left unmatched: 3. This CDR3 reads CASSTGQGEAFF. In nucleotides, the CDR3 is TGCGCCAGCAGCACAGGACAGGGTGAAGCTTTCTTT.

The chain carries TRBV9 and TRBJ2-1, with no clear D. This CDR3 spans 16 amino acids. With 4 bases removed from V and 7 bases from J, the gap between germline ends came to 21 bases. Germline V gene sequence: CDR1 SGDLS, CDR2 YYNGEE. The CDR3 spells CASSSQRAPSGNEQFF. The CDR3 bases are TGTGCCAGCAGCTCACAAAGGGCCCCGAGTGGAAATGAGCAGTTCTTC.

The chain has TRBV25-1 and TRBJ1-1; no firm D call. V lost 2 bases, J lost 0 bases, and 4 bases lay in between. Per germline, CDR1 MGHDK and CDR2 SYGVNS. This CDR3 has 13 amino acids. The CDR3 region has the DNA TGTGCCAGCAGTGAAGACCTGAACACTGAAGCTTTCTTT. Its translation: CASSEDLNTEAFF.

The genes are TRBV27 and TRBJ1-1; no firm D call. Trimming took 3 bases from V and 0 from J, leaving 8 bases between them. The germline V gene encodes CDR1 MNHEY and CDR2 SMNVEV (reference sequence). This CDR3 region has 14 residues. CDR3 sequence (DNA): TGTGCCAGCAGTTTGAGACTAATGAACACTGAAGCTTTCTTT. Its protein product is CASSLRLMNTEAFF.

V is TRBV18 and J is TRBJ1-2, with TRBD1 matching 7 bases. The J segment lost 6 bases and the V segment lost 8 bases, leaving 9 bases of the junction unmatched. CDR3 length: 13 amino acids. Germline assignment: CDR1 KGHSH and CDR2 LQKENI. The CDR3 sequence: CASAEGGRDGYTF. As DNA, the CDR3 is TGTGCCAGCGCCGAAGGGGGCCGGGATGGCTACACCTTC.

The chain recombines TRBV19 with TRBJ2-7; D possibly matches TRBD1 or TRBD2 (6 bases each). Germline V gene data show CDR1 as LNHDA and CDR2 as SQIVND (reference sequence). This CDR3 is built from 15 residues. The V end was cut by 7 bases, the J end by 3 bases, with 19 bases between. The CDR3 DNA follows: TGTGCCAGTAAGGGTTACACGGGGGCGGACTACGAGCAGTACTTC. Translation gives CASKGYTGADYEQYF.

The CDR3 reads CASSPRGTGAQFQYF. In DNA form, the CDR3 reads TGCGCCAGCAGCCCGAGAGGGACAGGGGCCCAGTTCCAGTACTTC. V usage is TRBV5-1 and J usage is TRBJ2-5; the match to TRBD1 covers 10 bases. V lost 4 bases, J lost 10 bases, and 13 bases stayed unmatched. Germline V gene sequence: CDR1 SGHRS, CDR2 YFSETQ. The CDR3 has 15 amino acids. Using reference TRBV5-1 and TRBJ2-5 for the parts outside the CDR3, the full variable domain is KAGVTQTPRYLIKTRGQQVTLSCSPISGHRSVSWYQQTPGQGLQFLFEYFSETQRNKGNFPGRFSGRQFSNSRSEMNVSTLELGDSALYLCASSPRGTGAQFQYFGPGTRLLVL.

The rearrangement joins TRBV19 to TRBJ2-7; 8 nucleotides agree with TRBD2. Germline V lookup: CDR1 LNHDA, CDR2 SQIVND (reference sequence). The V gene end was trimmed by 3 bases and the J gene end by 4 bases; junction bases not matched to a gene: 5. The CDR3 extends over 14 amino acids. The CDR3 sequence: CASSIGLAVYEQYF. Here the CDR3 DNA reads TGTGCCAGTAGTATTGGACTAGCCGTTTACGAGCAGTACTTC. Together with reference TRBV19 and TRBJ2-7, the CDR3 gives the full variable domain: DGGITQSPKYLFRKEGQNVTLSCEQNLNHDAMYWYRQDPGQGLRLIYYSQIVNDFQKGDIAEGYSVSREKKESFPLTVTSAQKNPTAFYLCASSIGLAVYEQYFGPGTRLTVT.

This chain connects TRBV19 to TRBJ2-1; 7 nucleotides line up with TRBD2. From germline, CDR1 is LNHDA and CDR2 SQIVND (reference sequence). The CDR3 loop spans 14 amino acids. The V and J ends lost 8 bases and 4 bases, in that order; junction bases with no gene match: 8. The CDR3 reads CASHVGGLYNEQFF. The CDR3 nucleotides read TGTGCCAGTCACGTGGGGGGGTTATACAATGAGCAGTTCTTC.

The chain recombines TRBV9 with TRBJ1-5; the D gene is possibly TRBD1 (6 bases). The V end was cut by 7 bases, the J end by 1 base, with 18 bases between. The CDR3 is 16 amino acids. Germline CDR1 SGDLS, CDR2 YYNGEE. This CDR3 is CASRRETGSSNQPQHF. The CDR3 bases are TGTGCCAGCCGTCGGGAAACAGGGTCCAGCAATCAGCCCCAGCATTTT.

In the case of this clone: Distinct nucleotide sequences in the sample also encode this CDR3. V usage is TRBV5-6 and J usage is TRBJ2-7, with TRBD1 matching 7 bases. The CDR3 sequence is 14 residues long. CDR1 is SGHDT and CDR2 is YYEEEE in the germline V gene. J was trimmed by 4 bases and V by 3 bases; bases with no gene match: 7. CDR3 sequence (DNA): TGTGCCAGCAGCTCCCGGGACAGAGCATACGAGCAGTACTTC. It encodes CASSSRDRAYEQYF.

The V gene is TRBV5-6, the J gene TRBJ2-5; D is ambiguous. CDR1 is SGHDT, CDR2 YYEEEE, per germline. This CDR3 has 13 residues. V lost 1 base and J 1 base, leaving 5 bases between the germline ends. CDR3 sequence (DNA): TGTGCCAGCAGCTTGTGGCTCCAAGAGACCCAGTACTTC. It encodes CASSLWLQETQYF. Full variable domain (outside the CDR3, taken from reference TRBV5-6 and TRBJ2-5): DAGVTQSPTHLIKTRGQQVTLRCSPKSGHDTVSWYQQALGQGPQFIFQYYEEEERQRGNFPDRFSGHQFPNYSSELNVNALLLGDSALYLCASSLWLQETQYFGPGTRLLVL.